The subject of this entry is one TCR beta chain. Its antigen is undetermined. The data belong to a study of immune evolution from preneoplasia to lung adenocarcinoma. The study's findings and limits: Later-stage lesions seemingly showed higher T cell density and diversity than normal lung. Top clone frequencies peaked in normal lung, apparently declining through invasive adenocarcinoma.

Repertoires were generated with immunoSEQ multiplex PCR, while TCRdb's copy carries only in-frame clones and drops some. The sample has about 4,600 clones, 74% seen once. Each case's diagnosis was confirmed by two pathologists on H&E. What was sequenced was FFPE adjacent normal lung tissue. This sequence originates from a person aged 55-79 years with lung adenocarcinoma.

CDR3 sequence reads: CASSPEEGLLYGYTF. In DNA, the CDR3 is TGTGCCAGCAGTCCGGAGGAGGGGTTGCTCTATGGCTACACCTTC. The genes are TRBV7-2 and TRBJ1-2; D possibly corresponds to TRBD1 (5 bases). Per germline, CDR1 SGHTA and CDR2 FQGNSA. The CDR3 runs to 15 residues. V lost 6 bases and J 4 bases, leaving 18 bases between the germline ends.